This TCR beta chain emerged from a study of regulatory and conventional T cells in RAG deficiency. This clone came up a few times. Clones were read by immunoSEQ multiplex PCR, and TCRdb kept only the in-frame ones, dropping some. The table lists 9,000 to 15,000 clones, approximately 93% of them singletons. The germline gives CDR1 SGHDT, CDR2 YYEEEE. V lost 0 bases and J 7 bases, leaving 11 bases between the germline ends. The CDR3 runs to 14 residues. Genomic DNA came from blood regulatory T cells gated CD4+ CD25-high CD127-low. These records were also assigned to another study, of regulatory T cells. That paper notes: The primer mix had 52 TRBV and 13 TRBJ primers.

Material: CD127- CD25+ CD4+ Tregs sorted from blood. The rearrangement joins TRBV5-6 to TRBJ1-3, with D possibly being TRBD1 (5 bases). The sequence came from a human donor in good health. The CDR3 is CASSLGAGWNTIYF. In DNA form, the CDR3 reads TGTGCCAGCAGCTTGGGGGCAGGGTGGAACACCATATATTTT.